One and the same sample provided the 3 T cell receptor beta chains below, sequenced in a study of tumor-infiltrating lymphocytes in primary liver carcinoma. Using a constant-region primer together with ProtoScript II reverse transcriptase, TCR beta cDNA was made from about 500 ng of total RNA. Libraries of TCR beta came from three nested multiplex PCR rounds with slightly modified ARM-PCR. Both of the initial two PCR rounds ran for roughly 11 cycles and employed TRBV1-TRBV30 forward primers alongside a C-beta reverse primer. TCRdb reanalysed the multiplex PCR reads using MiXCR and keeps one entry per CDR3 protein. The sample contains 48,000 or so distinct CDR3 sequences, 70% to 85% of which appear only once. Unsorted bulk tissue, about 18-31 mg of it, served as the source for co-extraction of RNA and DNA. Sequenced input: liver tumor tissue from sampling region 3. As for subset: tumor region T3, left-lateral pole. These receptors were taken from a man aged 40-50 years with primary liver carcinoma and hepatitis B virus infection.

The chain has TRBV2 and TRBJ2-5; D is possibly TRBD1 or TRBD2 (7 bases each). This CDR3 is 15 amino acids long. The germline CDR1 and CDR2 sequences are SNHLY and FYNNEI. The V end lost 6 bases, the J end lost 0 bases, and 14 bases lay between the germline ends. The CDR3 nucleotides are TGTGCCAGCAGCAGGGGGGGAGCGTACCAAGAGACCCAGTACTTC. Amino acid sequence: CASSRGGAYQETQYF.

On this clonotype itself: A much larger clone lies one base from this, so it may be a read error. The chain carries TRBV6-6 and TRBJ1-5; D ambiguous. Per the germline V gene, CDR1 is MNHNY and CDR2 is SVGAGI (reference sequence). The CDR3 extends over 12 amino acids. V lost 5 bases and J lost 6, with 8 bases in between. The CDR3 here is CASSLPSQPQHF. CDR3 bases: TGTGCCAGCAGTCTCCCCAGTCAGCCCCAGCATTTT.

This chain uses TRBV5-6 with TRBJ2-2; D may be TRBD2 (5 bases). The CDR3 runs 13 residues. Trimming removed 5 bases from V and 6 bases from J, with 11 bases in between. Germline V gene sequence: CDR1 SGHDT, CDR2 YYEEEE. The DNA of the CDR3 is TGTGCCAGCAGTCGTAGGCGGGCCGGGGAGCTGTTTTTT. Its protein product is CASSRRRAGELFF.